This T cell receptor beta chain was sequenced during a study of T cell responses to AZD1222 COVID-19 vaccine. Study results and caveats: It should be noted that donors were predominantly white British and more often female, and clonal diversity was possibly underestimated. Spike-spanning, vaccine-associated CD4 TCRs were dominant at 160-218 and 743-854.

Method: immunoSEQ multiplex PCR; TCRdb's copy keeps in-frame clones and lacks some. The repertoire includes approximately 89,000 clones, around nine tenths of them detected once, and around a tenth sits in the top ten. Note on this clone: Its target is unknown.

Pooled in the analysis were second doses at about 4 or about 12 weeks. There are 11 residues in the CDR3. CDR1 and CDR2 from the germline V gene are LGHDT and YNNKEL (reference sequence). V was trimmed by 3 bases and J by 4 bases, leaving 2 bases between them. This chain joins TRBV3-1 (or the pseudogene TRBV3-2) and TRBJ2-3; no reliable D call. The material was peripheral blood, obtained 28 days after the second AZD1222 dose. The receptor comes from an adult who received the AZD1222 COVID-19 vaccine. The CDR3 protein is CASSQADTQYF. The CDR3, as DNA: TGTGCCAGCAGCCAGGCAGATACGCAGTATTTT.